The 18 T cell receptor beta chains below come from one sample, sequenced in a study of T cell responses to AZD1222 COVID-19 vaccine (dated by TCRdb to the early 2020s). What the time point label conveys for this sample: baseline before first vaccination. The library was produced with the immunoSEQ multiplex PCR assay. TCRdb retrieved this table from immuneACCESS and kept in-frame rearrangements only. Not all clones are present; in checked studies, unresolved V genes account for under half, and no reason is known for the remainder. This sample comprises 86,000 or so clones, about nine tenths of them detected only once. Of the sample, about 3% is held by the ten largest clones. The material sequenced was peripheral blood, taken on day 0 of AZD1222 vaccination. Receptors were obtained from an adult in good health.

The chain couples TRBV15 to TRBJ1-1; D perhaps matches TRBD1 (5 bases). The CDR3 loop spans 15 amino acids. Between the trimmed V and J ends, which lost 1 base and 11 bases, there was a span of 20 bases. Germline lookup yields CDR1 LNHNV and CDR2 YYDKDF (reference sequence). The CDR3 sequence is CATSRAGGWGNLAFF. As DNA, the CDR3 is TGTGCCACCAGCAGAGCGGGCGGGTGGGGGAACTTGGCTTTCTTT.

This chain joins TRBV7-9 and TRBJ1-1; 7 bases align to TRBD1. Germline CDR1 reads SEHNR; CDR2 reads FQNEAQ (reference sequence). The V gene end was trimmed by 7 bases and the J gene end by 11 bases; junction bases not matched to a gene: 10. CDR3 length equals 12 residues. The CDR3 reads CASTLGDRDAFF. In DNA form, the CDR3 reads TGTGCCAGCACCCTGGGAGACAGGGACGCTTTCTTT.

This chain links TRBV11-3 with TRBJ2-2; D perhaps matches TRBD1 (5 bases). This CDR3 is 16 amino acids long. V shed 0 bases and J shed 5 bases, with 13 bases lying between them. In germline, CDR1 is SGHNT, CDR2 YENEEA. The CDR3, as DNA: TGTGCCAGCAGCTTAGAAAGGGGCTCTATTACCGGGGAGCTGTTTTTT. Its protein product is CASSLERGSITGELFF.

V and J are TRBV5-1 and TRBJ2-1; 9 bases fit TRBD2. Germline V gives CDR1 SGHRS, CDR2 YFSETQ. V lost 4 bases to trimming and J lost 6 bases; unmatched junction nucleotides: 14. The length of the CDR3 is 17 residues. CDR3 region: CASSMRSGLAIINEQFF. The CDR3 DNA sequence: TGCGCCAGCAGCATGCGAAGTGGACTAGCGATAATCAATGAGCAGTTCTTC.

The chain has TRBV19 and TRBJ2-1, with D tentatively TRBD1 (5 bases). The CDR3 is 11 residues long. Trimming cost V 10 bases and J 3 bases, with 7 bases left between them. Germline CDR1 and CDR2: LNHDA and SQIVND (reference sequence). This CDR3 reads CATDSYNEQFF. The CDR3 nucleotides read TGTGCCACCGACAGCTACAATGAGCAGTTCTTC.

The chain couples TRBV27 to TRBJ2-4; 8 bases align to TRBD2. Unmatched junction bases numbered 10, after V lost 6 bases and J lost 6 bases. This CDR3 contains 15 residues. From germline, CDR1 is MNHEY and CDR2 SMNVEV (reference sequence). CDR3 bases: TGTGCCAGCAGCTCCCCCGACGGGGGGGGAAACATTCAGTACTTC. Encoded protein: CASSSPDGGGNIQYF.

The rearrangement uses TRBV14 and TRBJ1-4, with 8 bases aligning to TRBD1. J was trimmed by 4 bases and V by 4 bases; bases with no gene match: 8. Germline V CDR1 and CDR2: SGHDN, FVKESK. The CDR3 is 16 amino acids. For the CDR3, the DNA is TGTGCCAGCAGCCGGGACAGGACGGGTCTTAATGAAAAACTGTTTTTT. Translating it yields CASSRDRTGLNEKLFF.

The J gene is TRBJ1-6, the V gene TRBV6-1; 10 nucleotides line up with TRBD1. The CDR3 runs 15 residues. The germline CDR1 and CDR2 sequences are MNHNS and SASEGT. V shed 5 bases, J shed 10 bases, and the junction held 8 bases outside the gene matches. CDR3 sequence (DNA): TGTGCCAGCAGTCTGCTGGACAGGGGGAGGTCACCCCTCCACTTT. Its translation: CASSLLDRGRSPLHF.

The chain joins TRBV10-3 to TRBJ2-7; 12 positions match TRBD2. CDR1 is ENHRY and CDR2 is SYGVKD in the germline V gene. Losses at the gene ends were 7 bases for V and 3 bases for J; bases not matched to a gene: 10. The CDR3 is 16 residues long. The CDR3 DNA is TGTGCCATCATGGGTCTAGCGGGAGGGCTTAACTACGAGCAGTACTTC. This translates into CAIMGLAGGLNYEQYF.

The rearrangement links TRBV6-5 to TRBJ2-7; D not certain. V lost 6 bases to trimming and J lost 5 bases, with 11 bases between them. Germline assignment: CDR1 MNHEY and CDR2 SVGAGI. This CDR3 is built from 12 residues. The DNA of the CDR3 is TGTGCCAGCAGAAGAACCCTCGACGAGCAGTACTTC. Protein sequence: CASRRTLDEQYF.

The chain employs TRBV3-1 (or the pseudogene TRBV3-2) and TRBJ2-7; D is undetermined. V was clipped by 0 bases and J by 2 bases, with 5 bases between them. The CDR3 extends over 13 amino acids. CDR1 is LGHDT and CDR2 is YNNKEL in the germline V gene (reference sequence). CDR3 region: CASSQEIPYEQYF. The DNA of the CDR3 is TGTGCCAGCAGCCAAGAAATCCCCTACGAGCAGTACTTC.

This chain links TRBV6-1 with TRBJ1-1, with D possibly TRBD1 on 5 matching bases. This CDR3 spans 17 amino acids. Per the germline V gene, CDR1 is MNHNS and CDR2 is SASEGT. The V end was cut by 1 base, the J end by 4 bases, with 19 bases between. Here the CDR3 reads CASSEDSLGQGSTEAFF. The CDR3 bases are TGTGCCAGCAGTGAAGACTCCCTAGGACAAGGAAGCACTGAAGCTTTCTTT.

The chain employs TRBV4-1 and TRBJ1-4; no firm D call. V lost 2 bases, J lost 12 bases, and 16 bases lay in between. The germline CDR1 and CDR2 sequences are MGHRA and YSYEKL. The CDR3 runs 14 residues. Here the CDR3 reads CASSQRGRVEELFF. DNA of the CDR3: TGCGCCAGCAGCCAACGGGGAAGGGTTGAGGAACTGTTTTTT.

The J gene is TRBJ2-7, the V gene TRBV2, with 8 bases aligning to TRBD1. The CDR3 sequence is 14 residues long. Germline V gene lookup returns CDR1 SNHLY and CDR2 FYNNEI. V lost 7 bases and J lost 6; bases outside the gene matches: 11. The CDR3 nucleotides read TGTGCCAGCAACGCCGGGGACAGGCTTGGCGAGCAGTACTTC. This translates into CASNAGDRLGEQYF.

V gene TRBV3-1 (or the pseudogene TRBV3-2) combines with J gene TRBJ2-5; possible D gene TRBD1, 6 bases. Trimming removed 3 bases from V and 6 bases from J, with 20 bases in between. Germline CDR1 LGHDT, CDR2 YNNKEL (reference sequence). The CDR3 length is 16 residues. In DNA, the CDR3 is TGTGCCAGCAGCCACGTAACAGGGTTGGGGGAGAAGACCCAGTACTTC. It translates to CASSHVTGLGEKTQYF.

V and J are TRBV7-6 and TRBJ1-3; D uncertain. V was shortened by 5 bases and J by 4 bases, with 15 bases between the two germline ends. The germline V gene has CDR1 SGHVS and CDR2 FNYEAQ. The CDR3 has 15 residues. Written as DNA, the CDR3 is TGTGCCAGCAGCCTGGGCGGGATTAAAGGAAACACCATATATTTT. It codes for CASSLGGIKGNTIYF.

This chain joins TRBV12-3 or TRBV12-4 and TRBJ1-1; TRBD1 matches at 9 bases. V was pared by 5 bases and J by 4 bases, with 2 bases of the junction left unmatched. The length of the CDR3 is 13 residues. CDR3 coding DNA: TGTGCCAGCAGTGGGACAGGGCGCACTGAAGCTTTCTTT. Its translation is CASSGTGRTEAFF.

J is TRBJ2-7 and V is TRBV29-1; 8 nucleotides agree with TRBD2. With 7 bases clipped from V and 2 bases from J, the junction kept 7 bases outside the gene matches. The germline V gene encodes CDR1 SQVTM and CDR2 ANQGSEA. The CDR3 extends over 13 amino acids. The CDR3 nucleotides read TGCAGCGGCGCGGGGGGCGACACCTACGAGCAGTACTTC. This encodes CSGAGGDTYEQYF.